This TCR beta chain was obtained from a study of graft-versus-host responses after intestinal transplantation. Looking at the study overall: The transplants performed in recipients were multivisceral, liver-intestinal, or isolated intestinal. Anti-thymocyte globulin served as induction for all recipients, who then took tacrolimus and steroids for about three years. Whole-study results and caveats: The authors found GvH clones in recipient marrow, some appearing first in ileum or blood.

Only in-frame clones appear in the TCRdb table, and some are missing; sequencing was by immunoSEQ multiplex PCR. The table records tens of thousands of clones, 92% of them present only once. With regard to this clone: Antigen: not known.

CDR1 is SEHNR and CDR2 is FQNEAQ in the germline V gene (reference sequence). CDR3 length: 15 amino acids. Deletions cut 0 bases from V and 4 bases from J, with 10 bases between. The posterior iliac crest or another site supplied bone marrow after transplant. The rearrangement links TRBV7-9 to TRBJ2-1; TRBD2 is a possible D gene (7 bases). The input for sequencing was bone marrow, taken 734 days after intestinal transplantation. The clonotype originates from a human patient who received an intestinal transplant, so some T cells may come from the graft donor. The CDR3 sequence: CASSLAGGPYNEQFF. The DNA of the CDR3 is TGTGCCAGCAGCTTAGCGGGGGGGCCATACAATGAGCAGTTCTTC.